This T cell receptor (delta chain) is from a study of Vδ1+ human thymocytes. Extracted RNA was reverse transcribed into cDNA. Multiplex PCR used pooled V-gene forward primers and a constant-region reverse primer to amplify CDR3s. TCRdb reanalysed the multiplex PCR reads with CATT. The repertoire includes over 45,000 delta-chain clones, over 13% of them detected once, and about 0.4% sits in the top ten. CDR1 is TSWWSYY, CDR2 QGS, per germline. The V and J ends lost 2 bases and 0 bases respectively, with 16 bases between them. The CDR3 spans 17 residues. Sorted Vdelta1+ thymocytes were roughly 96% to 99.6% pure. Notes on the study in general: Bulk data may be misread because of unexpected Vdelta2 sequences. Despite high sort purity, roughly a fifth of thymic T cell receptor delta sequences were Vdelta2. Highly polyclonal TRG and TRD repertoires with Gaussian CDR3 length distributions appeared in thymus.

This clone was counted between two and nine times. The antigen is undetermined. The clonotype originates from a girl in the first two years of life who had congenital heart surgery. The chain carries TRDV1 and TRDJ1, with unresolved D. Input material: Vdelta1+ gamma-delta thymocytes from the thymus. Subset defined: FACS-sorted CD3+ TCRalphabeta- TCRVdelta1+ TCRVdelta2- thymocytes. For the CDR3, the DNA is TGTGCTCTTGGGGAATGGGTACGACGGCACTACACCGATAAACTCATCTTT. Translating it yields CALGEWVRRHYTDKLIF.